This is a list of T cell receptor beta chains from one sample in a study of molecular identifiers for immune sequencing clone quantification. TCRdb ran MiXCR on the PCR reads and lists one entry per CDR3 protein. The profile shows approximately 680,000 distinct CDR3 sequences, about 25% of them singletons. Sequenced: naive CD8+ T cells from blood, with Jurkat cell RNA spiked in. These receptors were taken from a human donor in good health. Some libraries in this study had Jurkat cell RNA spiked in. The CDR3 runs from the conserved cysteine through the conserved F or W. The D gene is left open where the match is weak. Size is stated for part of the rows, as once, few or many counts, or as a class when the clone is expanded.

cdr3_aa: CASSYSTPTGSGYTF
cdr3_nt: TGTGCCAGCAGTTACTCCACCCCGACAGGGAGCGGCTACACCTTC
clone_size: few
v_call: TRBV6-2/TRBV6-3
d_call: TRBD1
j_call: TRBJ1-2
cdr3_length: 15

cdr3_aa: CASSFQPTTNTGELFF
cdr3_nt: TGTGCCAGCAGTTTTCAACCGACAACGAACACCGGGGAGCTGTTTTTT
clone_size: many
v_call: TRBV28
d_call: NA
j_call: TRBJ2-2
cdr3_length: 16

cdr3_aa: CASNSNRGLTEAFF
cdr3_nt: TGTGCCAGCAACTCCAACAGGGGGCTGACTGAAGCTTTCTTT
clone_size: many
v_call: TRBV13
d_call: TRBD1
j_call: TRBJ1-1
cdr3_length: 14

cdr3_aa: CASSPGTEIWDTEAFF
cdr3_nt: TGTGCCAGCTCACCAGGGACAGAAATTTGGGACACTGAAGCTTTCTTT
clone_size: few
v_call: TRBV18
d_call: TRBD1
j_call: TRBJ1-1
cdr3_length: 16

cdr3_aa: CASSQDYGRGTEAFF
cdr3_nt: TGCGCCAGCAGCCAAGATTATGGGCGGGGTACTGAAGCTTTCTTT
clone_size: few
v_call: TRBV4-3
d_call: NA
j_call: TRBJ1-1
cdr3_length: 15

cdr3_aa: CASTQVMSGTGELFF
cdr3_nt: TGTGCCAGCACCCAAGTTATGAGCGGCACCGGGGAGCTGTTTTTT
clone_size: few
v_call: TRBV7-6
d_call: NA
j_call: TRBJ2-2
cdr3_length: 15

cdr3_aa: CASSPTILDRPYEQYF
cdr3_nt: TGTGCCAGCAGTCCAACGATATTGGACAGACCTTACGAGCAGTACTTC
clone_size: many
v_call: TRBV25-1
d_call: NA
j_call: TRBJ2-7
cdr3_length: 16

cdr3_aa: CASSENRGHVNTEAFF
cdr3_nt: TGTGCCAGCAGTGAAAATCGGGGGCATGTGAACACTGAAGCTTTCTTT
clone_size: few
v_call: TRBV6-1
d_call: NA
j_call: TRBJ1-1
cdr3_length: 16

cdr3_aa: CASSPGINNEQFF
cdr3_nt: TGTGCCAGCAGCCCAGGGATCAACAATGAGCAGTTCTTC
clone_size: many
v_call: TRBV11-2
d_call: NA
j_call: TRBJ2-1
cdr3_length: 13

cdr3_aa: CASLGGMNTEAFF
cdr3_nt: TGTGCCAGCCTGGGAGGCATGAACACTGAAGCTTTCTTT
clone_size: NA
v_call: TRBV2
d_call: NA
j_call: TRBJ1-1
cdr3_length: 13

cdr3_aa: CASSPHGGNQHQHF
cdr3_nt: TGTGCCAGCAGCCCGCATGGGGGGAATCAGCACCAGCATTTT
clone_size: NA
v_call: TRBV7-9
d_call: NA
j_call: TRBJ1-5
cdr3_length: 14